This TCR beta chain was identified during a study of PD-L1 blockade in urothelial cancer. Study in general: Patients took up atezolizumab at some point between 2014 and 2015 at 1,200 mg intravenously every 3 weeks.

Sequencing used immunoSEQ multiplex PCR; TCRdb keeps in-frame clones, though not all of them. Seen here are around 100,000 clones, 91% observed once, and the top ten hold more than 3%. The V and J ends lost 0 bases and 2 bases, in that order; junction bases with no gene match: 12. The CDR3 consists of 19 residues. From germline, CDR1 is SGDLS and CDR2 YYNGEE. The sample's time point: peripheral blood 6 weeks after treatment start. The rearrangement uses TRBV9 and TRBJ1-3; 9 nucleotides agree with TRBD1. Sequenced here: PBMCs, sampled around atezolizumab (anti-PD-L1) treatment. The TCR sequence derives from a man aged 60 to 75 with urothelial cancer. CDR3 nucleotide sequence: TGTGCCAGCAGCGTAGGACCACCGGGACAGGGAAAGGCTGGAAACACCATATATTTT. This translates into CASSVGPPGQGKAGNTIYF.